The sequence of this T cell receptor beta chain was determined in a study of cytomegalovirus exposure and HLA in healthy donors. PCR used 60 Vbeta primers and 13 Jbeta primers. This table comes from immunoSEQ multiplex PCR, and its TCRdb copy is limited to in-frame clones, with some not included. The profile shows some 200,000 clones, 65% to 90% of them singletons. General study results and limits: Researchers left out some V segments, among them TRBV6-2 and TRBV6-3, as indistinguishable. Analysis was carried out at a later point, and it linked a missense DCLRE1C variant to TCR beta V- and J-gene trimming.

Germline V gene data show CDR1 as SGHNT and CDR2 as YYREEE (reference sequence). The CDR3 extends over 17 amino acids. Trimming cost V 3 bases and J 0 bases, with 13 bases left between them. Notes on this clone: Its antigen is as yet unknown.

Sequenced material: PBMCs. The gene calls are TRBV5-4 and TRBJ2-6; D might be TRBD1 (5 bases). This clonotype originated in a man between 35 and 55 years old in good health and CMV-seropositive. CDR3 nucleotides: TGTGCCAGCAGCTCTGGTGGGGCCCGCTCTGGGGCCAACGTCCTGACTTTC. Encoded protein: CASSSGGARSGANVLTF.